This entry concerns a single T cell receptor beta chain. Its antigen is undetermined. Time point: after dendritic cell vaccination, including at tumor progression/relapse. PBMC were collected before vaccination, two weeks after the third vaccination, and at progression. The data are from a study of glioma-infiltrating T cells after dendritic cell vaccination. Points from the study as a whole: Few patients contributed both blood and tumor specimens.

This CDR3 has 15 residues. Germline values: CDR1 MNHEY, CDR2 SVGAGI. Trimming pared 6 bases from V and 0 bases from J, leaving 12 bases between. TCRB CDR3 was amplified from 2 ug genomic DNA or less. Measured with immunoSEQ multiplex PCR; TCRdb has only the in-frame clones, and not every one. Of more than 95,000 clones listed, 90% are singletons. The chain joins TRBV6-5 to TRBJ2-1; TRBD2 is a possible D gene (5 bases). The receptor's source is a human donor with glioblastoma. The input for sequencing was blood, taken after dendritic cell vaccination. DNA of the CDR3: TGTGCCAGCAGCACGATTGGGAGCTCCTACAATGAGCAGTTCTTC. It is translated as CASSTIGSSYNEQFF.